This T cell receptor beta chain originates from a study of blood T cell repertoires in COVID-19. Original handling: Amplifying reference gene primers gave estimates of nucleated cell counts. Method: immunoSEQ multiplex PCR; TCRdb's copy keeps in-frame clones and lacks some. V, J and clone size reflect that table, while D and trimming were determined from the DNA. Among tens of thousands of clones, 75% to 95% were seen once, and the ten largest hold approximately 2.1%. The germline gives CDR1 DFQATT, CDR2 SNEGSKA (reference sequence). CDR3 length equals 11 residues. V was pared by 5 bases and J by 4 bases, with 6 bases between.

The V call is TRBV20-1, the J call TRBJ2-1; unclear D gene. Sequenced material: peripheral blood. The receptor's source is a man in his 60s with acute or convalescent COVID-19. The CDR3 here is CSAFLYNEQFF. In DNA form, the CDR3 reads TGCAGTGCTTTTTTATACAATGAGCAGTTCTTC.